These 5 T cell receptor beta chains came from one sample sequenced in a study of early T cells in non-severe SARS-CoV-2 infection. One entry per CDR3 protein, called by TCRdb with MiXCR from the 5' RACE reads. Of around 64,000 distinct CDR3 sequences listed, roughly 11% are singletons. The sequences come from whole blood, collected at baseline. The receptors stem from an adult who was a healthcare worker with PCR-confirmed SARS-CoV-2 infection or an uninfected control (not recorded which).

About this clonotype itself: A read error may produce the germline difference seen at one junction end. The chain carries TRBV7-7 and TRBJ2-2, with a tentative D call TRBD1 (5 bases). This CDR3 is 13 amino acids long. The germline V gene has CDR1 SSHAT and CDR2 FNYEAQ (reference sequence). The CDR3 DNA sequence: TGTGCTAGCAGAACCAGGGACACCGGGGAGCTGTTTTTT. It translates to CASRTRDTGELFF.

The table lists this clonotype with many counts. This chain uses TRBV2 with TRBJ1-6; D might be TRBD1 (6 bases). The V end lost 8 bases, the J end lost 7 bases, and 12 bases lay between the germline ends. The CDR3 sequence is 13 residues long. Germline CDR1 and CDR2: SNHLY and FYNNEI. The CDR3 nucleotides are TGTGCCAGCGGCAGGGGACTAAATTCACCCCTCCACTTT. This codes for CASGRGLNSPLHF.

This clonotype was counted many times. CDR3 residues: CATSSFPGQGIEQFF. The CDR3 bases are TGTGCCACCAGCAGTTTTCCGGGACAGGGTATTGAGCAGTTCTTC. The chain employs TRBV15 and TRBJ2-1, with TRBD1 matching over 9 bases. V lost 3 bases to trimming and J lost 9 bases; unmatched junction nucleotides: 9. Per the germline V gene, CDR1 is LNHNV and CDR2 is YYDKDF (reference sequence). The CDR3 consists of 15 residues.

The rearrangement joins TRBV7-2 to TRBJ2-5; no reliable D call. The CDR3 covers 10 residues. The germline CDR1 and CDR2 sequences are SGHTA and FQGNSA. Trimming removed 10 bases at V and 5 bases at J, with 8 bases between. The CDR3 coding sequence is TGTGCCACCGGAGTTGAGACCCAGTACTTC. As protein: CATGVETQYF.

The CDR3 DNA follows: TGTGCTAGTGGTTTGAGGACAGGAGACACTGAAGCTTTCTTT. Its translation is CASGLRTGDTEAFF. The rearrangement uses TRBV12-5 and TRBJ1-1, with 7 bases fitting TRBD1. Germline CDR1 is LGHNT and CDR2 is FRNRAP. The V gene end was trimmed by 2 bases and the J gene end by 3 bases; junction bases not matched to a gene: 3. The CDR3 contains 14 residues.